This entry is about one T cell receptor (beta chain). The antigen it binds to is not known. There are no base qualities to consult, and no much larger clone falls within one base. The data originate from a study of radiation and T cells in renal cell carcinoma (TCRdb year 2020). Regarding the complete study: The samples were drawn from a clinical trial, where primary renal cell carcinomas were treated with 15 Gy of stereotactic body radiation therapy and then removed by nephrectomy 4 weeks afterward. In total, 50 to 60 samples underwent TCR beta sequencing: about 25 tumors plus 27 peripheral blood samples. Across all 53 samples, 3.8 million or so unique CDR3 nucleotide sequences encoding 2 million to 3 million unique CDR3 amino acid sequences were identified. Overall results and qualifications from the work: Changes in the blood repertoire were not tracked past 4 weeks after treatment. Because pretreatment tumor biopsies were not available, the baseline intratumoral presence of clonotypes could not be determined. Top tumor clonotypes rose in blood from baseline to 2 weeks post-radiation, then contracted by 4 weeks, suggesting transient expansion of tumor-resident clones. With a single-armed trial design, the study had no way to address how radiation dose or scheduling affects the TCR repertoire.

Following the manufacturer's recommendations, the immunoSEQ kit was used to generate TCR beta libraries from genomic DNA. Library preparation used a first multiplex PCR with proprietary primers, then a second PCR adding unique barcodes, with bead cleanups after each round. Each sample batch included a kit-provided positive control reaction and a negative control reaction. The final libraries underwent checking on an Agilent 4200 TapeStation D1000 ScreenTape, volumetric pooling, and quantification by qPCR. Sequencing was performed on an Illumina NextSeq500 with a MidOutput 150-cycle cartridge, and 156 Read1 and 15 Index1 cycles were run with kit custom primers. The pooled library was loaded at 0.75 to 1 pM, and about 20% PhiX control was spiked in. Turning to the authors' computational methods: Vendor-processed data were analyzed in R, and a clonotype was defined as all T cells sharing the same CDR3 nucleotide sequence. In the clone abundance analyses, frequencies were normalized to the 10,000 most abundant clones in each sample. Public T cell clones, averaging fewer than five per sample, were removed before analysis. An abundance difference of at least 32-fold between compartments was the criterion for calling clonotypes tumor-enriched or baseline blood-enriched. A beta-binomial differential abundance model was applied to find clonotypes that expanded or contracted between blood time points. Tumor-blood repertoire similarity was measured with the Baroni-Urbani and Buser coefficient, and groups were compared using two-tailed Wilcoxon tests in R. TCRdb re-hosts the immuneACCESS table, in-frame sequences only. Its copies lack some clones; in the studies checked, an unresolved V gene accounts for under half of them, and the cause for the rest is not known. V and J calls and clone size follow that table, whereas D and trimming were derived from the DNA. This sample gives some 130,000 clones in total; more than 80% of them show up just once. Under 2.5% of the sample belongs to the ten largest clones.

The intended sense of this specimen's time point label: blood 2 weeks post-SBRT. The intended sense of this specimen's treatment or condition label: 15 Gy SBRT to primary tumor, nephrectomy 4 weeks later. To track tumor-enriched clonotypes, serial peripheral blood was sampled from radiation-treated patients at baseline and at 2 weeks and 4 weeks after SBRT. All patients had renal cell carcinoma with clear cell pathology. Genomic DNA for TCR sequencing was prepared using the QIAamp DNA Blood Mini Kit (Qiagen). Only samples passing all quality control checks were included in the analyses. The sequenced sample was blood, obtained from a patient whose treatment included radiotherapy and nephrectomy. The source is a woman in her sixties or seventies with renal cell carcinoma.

The DNA sequence is as follows: TGTGCCAGCATCAAGCGGGGTAGCGGGGGGGCATTTGCCGGGGAGCTGTTTTTT. Its coded protein is CASIKRGSGGAFAGELFF. This chain is built from TRBV5-4 and TRBJ2-2; the junction holds 11 bases that match TRBD2. Including cysteine and phenylalanine, the CDR3 has 18 amino acids. Of all the DNA, just the CDR3 is kept, 54 bases in frame from base 1. CDR1 and CDR2 were assigned from the germline V gene (reference sequence) as SGHNT and YYREEE. V trim: 6 bases; J trim: 6 bases; unmatched bases: 16.